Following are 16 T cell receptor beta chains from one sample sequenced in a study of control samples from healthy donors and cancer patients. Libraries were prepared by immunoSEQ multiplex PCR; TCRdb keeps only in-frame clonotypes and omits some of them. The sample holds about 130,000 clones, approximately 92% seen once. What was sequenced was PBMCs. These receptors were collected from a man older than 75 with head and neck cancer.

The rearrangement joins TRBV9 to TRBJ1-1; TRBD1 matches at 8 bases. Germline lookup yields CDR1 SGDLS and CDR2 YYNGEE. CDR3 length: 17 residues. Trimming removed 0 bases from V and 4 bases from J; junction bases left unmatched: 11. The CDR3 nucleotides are TGTGCCAGCAGCGTAGGAGTAGTGGGGACAGGACCCACTGAAGCTTTCTTT. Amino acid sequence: CASSVGVVGTGPTEAFF.

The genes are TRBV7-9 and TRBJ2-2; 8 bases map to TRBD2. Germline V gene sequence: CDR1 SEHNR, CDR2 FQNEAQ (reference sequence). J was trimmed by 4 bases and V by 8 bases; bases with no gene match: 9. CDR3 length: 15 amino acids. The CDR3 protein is CASFRAGALTGELFF. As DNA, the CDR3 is TGTGCCAGCTTTAGAGCGGGGGCCCTCACCGGGGAGCTGTTTTTT.

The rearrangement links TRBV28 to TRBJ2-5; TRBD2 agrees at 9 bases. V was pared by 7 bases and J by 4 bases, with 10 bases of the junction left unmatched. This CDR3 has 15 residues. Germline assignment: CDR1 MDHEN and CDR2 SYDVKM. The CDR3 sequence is CASIPASGRLETQYF. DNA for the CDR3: TGTGCCAGCATCCCTGCCAGCGGGAGGTTAGAGACCCAGTACTTC.

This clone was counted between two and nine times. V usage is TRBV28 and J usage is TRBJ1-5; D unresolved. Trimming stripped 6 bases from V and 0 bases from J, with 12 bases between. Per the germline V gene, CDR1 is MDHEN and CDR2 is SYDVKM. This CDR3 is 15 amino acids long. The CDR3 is CASSKMAFSNQPQHF. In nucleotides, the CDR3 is TGTGCCAGCAGCAAGATGGCCTTTAGCAATCAGCCCCAGCATTTT. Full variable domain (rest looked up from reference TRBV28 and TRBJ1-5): DVKVTQSSRYLVKRTGEKVFLECVQDMDHENMFWYRQDPGLGLRLIYFSYDVKMKEKGDIPEGYSVSREKKERFSLILESASTNQTSMYLCASSKMAFSNQPQHFGDGTRLSIL.

The CDR3 here is CASSLAPGTGVMNTEAFF. CDR3 coding DNA: TGTGCCAGCAGCTTAGCCCCCGGGACAGGGGTTATGAACACTGAAGCTTTCTTT. The chain has TRBV7-2 and TRBJ1-1, with TRBD1 matching over 10 bases. Germline loops: CDR1 SGHTA, CDR2 FQGNSA. The V gene end was trimmed by 0 bases and the J gene end by 0 bases; junction bases not matched to a gene: 7. The CDR3 length is 18 residues.

CDR3 in amino acids: CASGTLGGGGITSYEQYF. The DNA of the CDR3 is TGTGCCAGCGGCACACTTGGGGGGGGCGGAATTACTTCCTACGAGCAGTACTTC. The chain recombines TRBV25-1 with TRBJ2-7, with D perhaps matching TRBD2 (7 bases). The V gene lost 8 bases and the J gene lost 1 base, with 27 bases spanning the gap. The CDR3 length is 18 residues. The germline V gene encodes CDR1 MGHDK and CDR2 SYGVNS.

This CDR3 is CATSREQGDYGYTF. The CDR3 DNA reads TGTGCCACCAGCAGAGAACAGGGAGACTATGGCTACACCTTC. The chain carries TRBV15 and TRBJ1-2; D might be TRBD1 (6 bases). V was trimmed by 0 bases and J by 3 bases, leaving 8 bases between them. Germline loops: CDR1 LNHNV, CDR2 YYDKDF (reference sequence). The CDR3 loop spans 14 amino acids.

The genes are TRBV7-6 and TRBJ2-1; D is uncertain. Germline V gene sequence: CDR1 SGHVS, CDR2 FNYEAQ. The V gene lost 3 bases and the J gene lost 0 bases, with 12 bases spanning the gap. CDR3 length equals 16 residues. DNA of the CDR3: TGTGCCAGCAGCTTTTTAGTGCCAAGCTCCTACAATGAGCAGTTCTTC. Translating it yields CASSFLVPSSYNEQFF.

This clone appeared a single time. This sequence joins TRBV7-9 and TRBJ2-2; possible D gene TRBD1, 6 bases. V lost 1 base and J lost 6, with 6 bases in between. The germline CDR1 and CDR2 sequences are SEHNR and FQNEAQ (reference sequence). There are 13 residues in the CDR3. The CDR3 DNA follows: TGTGCCAGCAGCTTAGACAGGGCCGGGGAGCTGTTTTTT. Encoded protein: CASSLDRAGELFF.

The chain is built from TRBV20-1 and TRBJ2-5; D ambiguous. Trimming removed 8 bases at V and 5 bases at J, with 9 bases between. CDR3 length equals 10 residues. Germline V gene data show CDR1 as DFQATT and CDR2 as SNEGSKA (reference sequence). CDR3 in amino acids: CSPSLETQYF. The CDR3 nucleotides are TGCAGTCCAAGTTTGGAGACCCAGTACTTC.

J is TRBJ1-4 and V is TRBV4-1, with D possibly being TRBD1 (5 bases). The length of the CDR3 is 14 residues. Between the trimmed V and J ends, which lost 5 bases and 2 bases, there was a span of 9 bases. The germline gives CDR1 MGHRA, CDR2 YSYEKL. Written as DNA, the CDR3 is TGCGCCAGCAGCTCCCGGGACACTAATGAAAAACTGTTTTTT. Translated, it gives CASSSRDTNEKLFF.

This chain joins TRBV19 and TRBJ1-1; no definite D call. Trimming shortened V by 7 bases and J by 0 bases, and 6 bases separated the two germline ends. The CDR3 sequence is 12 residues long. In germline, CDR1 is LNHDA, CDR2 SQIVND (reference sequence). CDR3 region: CASTALNTEAFF. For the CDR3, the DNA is TGTGCCAGTACAGCGCTGAACACTGAAGCTTTCTTT.

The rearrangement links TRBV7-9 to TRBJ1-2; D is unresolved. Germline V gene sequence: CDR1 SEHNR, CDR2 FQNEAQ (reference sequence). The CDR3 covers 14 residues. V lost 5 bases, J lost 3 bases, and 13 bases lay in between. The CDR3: CASSGIGLYYGYTF. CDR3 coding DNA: TGTGCCAGCAGCGGAATTGGACTGTACTATGGCTACACCTTC.

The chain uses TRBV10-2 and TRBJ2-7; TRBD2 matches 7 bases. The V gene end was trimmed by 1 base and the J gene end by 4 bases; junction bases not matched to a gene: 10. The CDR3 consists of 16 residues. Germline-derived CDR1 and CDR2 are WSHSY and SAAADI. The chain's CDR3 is CASSELERERSYEQYF. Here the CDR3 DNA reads TGCGCCAGCAGTGAGTTGGAGCGGGAAAGGAGTTACGAGCAGTACTTC.

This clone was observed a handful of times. CDR3 sequence reads: CASSHLLSVEGGRYNEQFF. The CDR3 nucleotides are TGCGCCAGCAGCCACCTACTGTCGGTCGAAGGGGGCAGGTACAATGAGCAGTTCTTC. This sequence joins TRBV4-3 and TRBJ2-1, with 7 bases fitting TRBD1. The length of the CDR3 is 19 residues. The junction had 18 bases not matched to a gene; V was cut back by 3 bases and J by 4 bases. CDR1 and CDR2 (germline): LGHNA, YSLEER.

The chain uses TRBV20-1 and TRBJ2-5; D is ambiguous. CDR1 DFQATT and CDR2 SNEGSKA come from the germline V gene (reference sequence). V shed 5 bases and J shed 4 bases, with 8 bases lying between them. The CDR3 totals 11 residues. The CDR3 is CSALLIETQYF. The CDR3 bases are TGCAGTGCTCTACTGATAGAGACCCAGTACTTC.